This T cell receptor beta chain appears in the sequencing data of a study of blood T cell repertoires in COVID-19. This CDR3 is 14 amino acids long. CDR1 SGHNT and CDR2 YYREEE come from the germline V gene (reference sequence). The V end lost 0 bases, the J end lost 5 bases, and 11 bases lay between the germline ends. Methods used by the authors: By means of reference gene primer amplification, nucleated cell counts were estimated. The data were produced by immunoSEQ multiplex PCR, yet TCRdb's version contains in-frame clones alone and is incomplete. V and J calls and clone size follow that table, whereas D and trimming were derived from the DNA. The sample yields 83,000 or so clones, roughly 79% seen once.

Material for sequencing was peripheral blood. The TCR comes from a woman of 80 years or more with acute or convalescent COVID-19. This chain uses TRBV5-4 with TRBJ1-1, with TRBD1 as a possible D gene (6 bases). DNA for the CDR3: TGTGCCAGCAGCTTGGAGGGGGGGAAAACTGAAGCTTTCTTT. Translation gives CASSLEGGKTEAFF.